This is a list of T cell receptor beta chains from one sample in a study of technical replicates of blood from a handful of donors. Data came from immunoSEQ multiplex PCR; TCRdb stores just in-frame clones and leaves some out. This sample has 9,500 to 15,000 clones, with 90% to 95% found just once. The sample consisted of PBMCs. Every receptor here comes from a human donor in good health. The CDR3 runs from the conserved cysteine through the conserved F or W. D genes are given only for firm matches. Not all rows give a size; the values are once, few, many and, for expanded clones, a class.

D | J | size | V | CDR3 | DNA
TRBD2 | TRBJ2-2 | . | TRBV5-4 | CASNKGTRGNTGELFF | TGTGCCAGCAATAAAGGGACTAGGGGGAACACCGGGGAGCTGTTTTTT
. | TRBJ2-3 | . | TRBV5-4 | CASSLALQDTDTQYF | TGTGCCAGCAGCTTGGCTTTACAGGACACAGATACGCAGTATTTT
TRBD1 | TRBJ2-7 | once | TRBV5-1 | CASSYGTGGGEQYF | TGCGCCAGCAGCTACGGGACAGGGGGAGGCGAGCAGTACTTC
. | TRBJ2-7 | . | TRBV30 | CAWSSYVLGADDGYEQYF | TGTGCCTGGAGTTCATACGTCCTGGGCGCCGACGACGGATACGAGCAGTACTTC
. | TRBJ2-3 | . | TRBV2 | CASSEGGQYTDTQYF | TGTGCCAGCAGTGAGGGGGGACAGTACACAGATACGCAGTATTTT
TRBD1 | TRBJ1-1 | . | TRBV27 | CASTSGTGYTEAFF | TGTGCCAGCACCTCCGGGACAGGGTATACTGAAGCTTTCTTT
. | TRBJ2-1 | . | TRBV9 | CASSVEGGNEQFF | TGTGCCAGCAGCGTAGAAGGGGGCAATGAGCAGTTCTTC
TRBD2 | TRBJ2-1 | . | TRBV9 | CASSVFPRTSGYNEQFF | TGTGCCAGCAGCGTCTTTCCACGGACTAGCGGATACAATGAGCAGTTCTTC
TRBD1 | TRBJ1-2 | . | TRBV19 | CASSIDLLGTAYGYTF | TGTGCCAGTAGTATAGATCTTCTCGGGACAGCCTATGGCTACACCTTC
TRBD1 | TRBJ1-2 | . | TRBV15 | CATSPRQGNYGYTF | TGTGCCACCAGCCCGCGACAGGGTAACTATGGCTACACCTTC
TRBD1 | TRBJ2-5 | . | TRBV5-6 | CASSWDRKETQYF | TGTGCCAGCAGCTGGGACAGGAAAGAGACCCAGTACTTC
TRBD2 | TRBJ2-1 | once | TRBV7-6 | CASGTSGGNEQFF | TGTGCCAGCGGGACTAGCGGGGGTAATGAGCAGTTCTTC
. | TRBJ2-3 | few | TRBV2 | CASTKDYADTQYF | TGTGCCAGCACTAAGGACTACGCAGATACGCAGTATTTT
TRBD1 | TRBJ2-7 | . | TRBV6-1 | CASSPGQSYEQYF | TGTGCCAGCAGTCCGGGACAGTCCTACGAGCAGTACTTC
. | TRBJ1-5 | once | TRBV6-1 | CASSDSGQPQHF | TGTGCCAGCAGTGACTCGGGTCAGCCCCAGCATTTT
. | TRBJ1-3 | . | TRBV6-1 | CASTEGNGNTIYF | TGTGCCAGCACGGAGGGCAACGGAAACACCATATATTTT
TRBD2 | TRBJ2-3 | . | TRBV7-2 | CASSLSGSRDTQYF | TGTGCCAGCAGCTTAAGCGGGAGTCGGGATACGCAGTATTTT
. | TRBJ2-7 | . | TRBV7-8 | CASSLRSGDLYEQYF | TGTGCCAGCAGCTTACGGTCAGGGGACCTCTACGAGCAGTACTTC
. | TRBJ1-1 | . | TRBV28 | CASSLMQGPEAFF | TGTGCCAGCAGTTTAATGCAGGGCCCTGAAGCTTTCTTT
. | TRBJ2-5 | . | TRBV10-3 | CAISTGETQYF | TGTGCCATCAGCACAGGGGAGACCCAGTACTTC
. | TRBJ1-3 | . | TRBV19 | CASTSGLRNTIYF | TGTGCCAGTACTTCAGGGTTGAGAAACACCATATATTTT
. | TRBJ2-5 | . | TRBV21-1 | CASSKPGGTSRETQYF | TGTGCCAGCAGCAAACCAGGAGGGACTAGCAGGGAGACCCAGTACTTC
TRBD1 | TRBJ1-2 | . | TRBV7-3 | CASSPQPTGTGNGYTF | TGTGCCAGCAGCCCCCAACCGACCGGGACAGGCAATGGCTACACCTTC
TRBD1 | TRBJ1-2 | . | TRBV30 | CAWISTGPFNYGYTF | TGTGCCTGGATTTCGACAGGGCCTTTTAACTATGGCTACACCTTC
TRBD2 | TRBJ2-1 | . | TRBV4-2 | CASSLSGSVGNEQFF | TGTGCCAGCAGCCTAAGCGGGAGTGTTGGAAATGAGCAGTTCTTC
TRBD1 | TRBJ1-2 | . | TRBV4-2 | CASSQEGGDRANYGYTF | TGTGCCAGCAGCCAAGAAGGAGGGGACAGGGCTAACTATGGCTACACCTTC
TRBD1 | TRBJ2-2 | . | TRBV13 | CASSTQGAGELFF | TGTGCCAGCAGCACACAGGGGGCCGGGGAGCTGTTTTTT
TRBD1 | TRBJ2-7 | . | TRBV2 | CASSTGQGSSEQYF | TGTGCCAGCAGTACGGGACAGGGGTCCTCCGAGCAGTACTTC
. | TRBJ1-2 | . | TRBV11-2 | CASSSIFQFDIGYGYTF | TGTGCCAGCAGCTCTATATTTCAATTTGACATAGGCTATGGCTACACCTTC
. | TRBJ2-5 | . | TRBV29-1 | CSVERGLPYQETQYF | TGCAGCGTTGAAAGGGGCCTACCGTACCAAGAGACCCAGTACTTC
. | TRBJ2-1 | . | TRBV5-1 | CASSRVASDSYNEQFF | TGCGCCAGCAGCCGGGTAGCTAGCGACTCCTACAATGAGCAGTTCTTC
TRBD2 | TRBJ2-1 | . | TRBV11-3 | CASSSGTSGIYNEQFF | TGTGCCAGCAGCTCCGGGACTAGCGGGATCTACAATGAGCAGTTCTTC